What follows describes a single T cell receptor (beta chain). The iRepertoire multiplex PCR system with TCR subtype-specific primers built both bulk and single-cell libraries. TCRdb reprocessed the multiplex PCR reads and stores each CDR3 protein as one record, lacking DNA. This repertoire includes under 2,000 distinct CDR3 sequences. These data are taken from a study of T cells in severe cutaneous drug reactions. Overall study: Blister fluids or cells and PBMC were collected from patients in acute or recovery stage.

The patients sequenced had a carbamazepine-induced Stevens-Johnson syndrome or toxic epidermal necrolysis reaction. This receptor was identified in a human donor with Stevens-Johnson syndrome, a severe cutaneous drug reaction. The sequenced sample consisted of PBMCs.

CDR3 protein: CSASRYRAITDTQYF. The chain is built from TRBV20-1 and TRBJ2-3; no DNA is available, so the TRBD1 call from TCRdb remains unchecked. The CDR3 has 15 residues. Germline CDR1 DFQATT, CDR2 SNEGSKA (reference sequence).